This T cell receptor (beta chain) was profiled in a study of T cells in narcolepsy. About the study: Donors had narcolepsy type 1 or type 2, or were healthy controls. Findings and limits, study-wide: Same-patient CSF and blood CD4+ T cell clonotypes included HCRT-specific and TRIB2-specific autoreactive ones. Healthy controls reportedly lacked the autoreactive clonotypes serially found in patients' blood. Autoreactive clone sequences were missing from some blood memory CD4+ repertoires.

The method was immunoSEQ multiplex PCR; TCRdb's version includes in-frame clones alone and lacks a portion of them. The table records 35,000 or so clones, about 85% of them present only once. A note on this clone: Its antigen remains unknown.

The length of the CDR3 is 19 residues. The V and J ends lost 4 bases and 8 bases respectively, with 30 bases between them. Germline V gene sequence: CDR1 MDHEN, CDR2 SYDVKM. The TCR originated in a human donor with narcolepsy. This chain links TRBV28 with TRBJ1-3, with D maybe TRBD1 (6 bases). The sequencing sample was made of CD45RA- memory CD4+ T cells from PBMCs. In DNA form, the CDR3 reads TGTGCCAGCAGTTCAACCCTGCCCAGGGGAGAGTCTTCGCGGGACACCATATATTTT. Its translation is CASSSTLPRGESSRDTIYF.